Each of the 19 T cell receptor beta chains below was sequenced from the same sample in a study of T cell responses to AZD1222 COVID-19 vaccine. The assay was immunoSEQ multiplex PCR, and TCRdb's table has in-frame clones only and misses some. The sample has over 200,000 clones; approximately 94% are singletons. The source was peripheral blood, collected 28 days after the second dose of the MenACWY control vaccine. Source of these receptors: an adult who received the MenACWY meningococcal vaccine as a control.

This sequence joins TRBV30 and TRBJ1-4; possibly TRBD1 for D (6 bases). The ends were cut back, 5 bases at V and 6 bases at J, with 19 bases in the middle. This CDR3 spans 15 amino acids. Germline assignment: CDR1 GTSNPN and CDR2 SVGIG (reference sequence). CDR3 amino acids: CAWAFGQGNDEKLFF. CDR3 nucleotide sequence: TGTGCCTGGGCCTTCGGTCAGGGGAATGATGAAAAACTGTTTTTT.

V gene TRBV6-2 or TRBV6-3 combines with J gene TRBJ2-1; possible D gene TRBD1, 6 bases. The CDR3 has 15 amino acids. V was trimmed by 2 bases and J by 5 bases, leaving 13 bases between them. The germline V gene encodes CDR1 MNHEY and CDR2 SVGEGT. The CDR3, as DNA: TGTGCCAGCAGTTACACGGACAGAAGAAACAATGAGCAGTTCTTC. This gives the protein CASSYTDRRNNEQFF.

The chain links TRBV7-2 to TRBJ2-1; TRBD1 matches at 8 bases. CDR1 is SGHTA, CDR2 FQGNSA, per germline. The CDR3 consists of 15 residues. J gave up 5 bases and V 5 bases, and 8 bases lay outside the gene matches. The DNA for the CDR3 is TGTGCCAGCAGCAGACAGGGGACACAAAACAATGAGCAGTTCTTC. Protein product: CASSRQGTQNNEQFF.

The chain employs TRBV11-1 and TRBJ2-1; 7 bases are shared with TRBD1. V lost 6 bases to trimming and J lost 7 bases; unmatched junction nucleotides: 3. Germline V gene data show CDR1 as SGHAT and CDR2 as FQDESV (reference sequence). The CDR3 is made up of 12 amino acids. CDR3 DNA sequence: TGTGCCAGCAGTACAGGGGTTAATGAGCAGTTCTTC. This translates into CASSTGVNEQFF.

J is TRBJ2-4 and V is TRBV6-1, with D maybe TRBD1 (6 bases). Germline CDR1 MNHNS, CDR2 SASEGT. This CDR3 is 13 amino acids long. The V and J ends lost 2 bases and 8 bases respectively, with 10 bases between them. CDR3 in DNA: TGTGCCAGCAGTGAACAGGGGTTTGACATTCAGTACTTC. Its protein is CASSEQGFDIQYF.

The J gene is TRBJ1-5, the V gene TRBV7-9, with D perhaps TRBD1 (6 bases). Trimming shortened V by 6 bases and J by 3 bases, and 15 bases separated the two germline ends. CDR3 length equals 15 residues. Germline CDR1 SEHNR, CDR2 FQNEAQ (reference sequence). The CDR3 DNA reads TGTGCCAGCAGAGGGCCAGGGGAGATCAATCAGCCCCAGCATTTT. The encoded protein is CASRGPGEINQPQHF.

The chain uses TRBV6-5 and TRBJ2-1, with D tentatively TRBD1 (6 bases). The V and J ends lost 9 bases and 6 bases respectively, with 15 bases between them. In germline, CDR1 is MNHEY, CDR2 SVGAGI. CDR3 size: 13 residues. The CDR3 sequence: CASSKGGVNEQFF. CDR3 bases: TGTGCCAGTTCAAAAGGGGGTGTCAATGAGCAGTTCTTC.

This clone was detected once. A junction end diverges from the germline sequence, so it may reflect a read error. This chain links TRBV2 with TRBJ1-6; tentative D call: TRBD1 (5 bases). The CDR3 extends over 12 amino acids. Germline V gene data show CDR1 as SNHLY and CDR2 as FYNNEI. Here the CDR3 reads CASNLGTVGGPF. The CDR3 DNA reads TGTGCCAGCAACCTAGGGACCGTGGGTGGCCCCTTT.

The chain uses TRBV15 and TRBJ2-7; TRBD2 aligns across 7 bases. V trimming: 1 base; J trimming: 1 base; junction bases outside the gene matches: 7. Germline-derived CDR1 and CDR2 are LNHNV and YYDKDF (reference sequence). The CDR3 runs 16 residues. The DNA for the CDR3 is TGTGCCACCAGCAGAGCCGCGGGAGCCTTTTCCTACGAGCAGTACTTC. Amino acids: CATSRAAGAFSYEQYF.

The gene calls are TRBV7-9 and TRBJ2-2; the match to TRBD1 covers 9 bases. The CDR3 runs to 15 residues. Germline CDR1 SEHNR, CDR2 FQNEAQ (reference sequence). Unmatched junction bases numbered 7, after V lost 6 bases and J lost 5 bases. The DNA of the CDR3 is TGTGCCAGCAGGAGGGACAGGGAGTTAACCGGGGAGCTGTTTTTT. Amino acids: CASRRDRELTGELFF.

The chain combines TRBV19 with TRBJ2-1, with 12 nucleotides matching TRBD2. With V trimmed by 4 bases and J by 6 bases, 4 bases remained unmatched. The CDR3 runs to 15 residues. Per the germline V gene, CDR1 is LNHDA and CDR2 is SQIVND (reference sequence). The DNA of the CDR3 is TGTGCCAGTAGTAAACTAGCGGGAGGAAGCAATGAGCAGTTCTTC. This translates into CASSKLAGGSNEQFF.

The chain couples TRBV10-3 to TRBJ1-3; D is ambiguous. With 7 bases removed from V and 0 bases from J, the gap between germline ends came to 7 bases. Germline V lookup: CDR1 ENHRY, CDR2 SYGVKD. The CDR3 covers 13 residues. CDR3 protein: CAITGNSGNTIYF. As DNA, the CDR3 is TGTGCCATCACAGGTAACTCTGGAAACACCATATATTTT.

A few counts support this clone. The chain recombines TRBV2 with TRBJ2-1; 13 bases line up with TRBD2. Per the germline V gene, CDR1 is SNHLY and CDR2 is FYNNEI. The CDR3 is 15 residues long. V lost 4 bases, J lost 4 bases, and 1 base stayed unmatched. CDR3 protein: CASSGTSGSYNEQFF. CDR3 DNA sequence: TGTGCCAGCAGTGGGACTAGCGGGAGTTACAATGAGCAGTTCTTC.

This clone showed up just once. The chain combines TRBV29-1 with TRBJ1-1; D gene unclear. V was trimmed by 1 base and J by 5 bases, leaving 5 bases between them. Germline lookup yields CDR1 SQVTM and CDR2 ANQGSEA. This CDR3 has 11 amino acids. CDR3 bases: TGCAGCGTTGAAGCATTTACTGAAGCTTTCTTT. The encoded protein is CSVEAFTEAFF.

The genes are TRBV28 and TRBJ1-1, with a tentative D call TRBD1 (5 bases). The CDR3 sequence is 11 residues long. Germline lookup yields CDR1 MDHEN and CDR2 SYDVKM. Between the trimmed V and J ends, which lost 5 bases and 5 bases, there was a span of 6 bases. The CDR3 DNA follows: TGTGCCAGCAGTGGGGGGACTGAAGCTTTCTTT. Its translation: CASSGGTEAFF.

This rearrangement joins TRBV12-3 or TRBV12-4 to TRBJ2-7; D is undetermined. The CDR3 length is 12 residues. The V gene lost 7 bases and the J gene lost 3 bases, with 10 bases spanning the gap. Here the CDR3 reads CASKFQNYEQYF. The CDR3, as DNA: TGTGCCAGCAAGTTCCAAAACTACGAGCAGTACTTC.

V usage is TRBV2 and J usage is TRBJ2-7; 8 bases agree with TRBD1. J gave up 2 bases and V 6 bases, and 6 bases lay outside the gene matches. CDR3 length: 14 amino acids. CDR1 and CDR2 from the germline V gene are SNHLY and FYNNEI. The CDR3 nucleotides read TGTGCCAGCAGAGATCCGGGACAGGCCTACGAGCAGTACTTC. Residues: CASRDPGQAYEQYF.

V gene TRBV11-2 combines with J gene TRBJ2-2; 9 positions agree with TRBD2. CDR1 is SGHAT, CDR2 FQNNGV, per germline. This CDR3 has 18 amino acids. V was clipped by 3 bases and J by 5 bases; unmatched bases: 13. This CDR3 reads CASSFGVAGEGRTGELFF. Written as DNA, the CDR3 is TGTGCCAGCAGCTTCGGGGTAGCGGGAGAGGGGCGAACCGGGGAGCTGTTTTTT.

The gene calls are TRBV29-1 and TRBJ2-2, with TRBD2 identical over 7 bases. The trim removed 4 bases at V and 1 base at J, leaving 3 bases unmatched. This CDR3 has 14 amino acids. Germline lookup yields CDR1 SQVTM and CDR2 ANQGSEA. CDR3 bases: TGCAGCGTTGCTAGCGGATTGAACACCGGGGAGCTGTTTTTT. Amino acid sequence: CSVASGLNTGELFF.